The entry below describes one T cell receptor beta chain. The antigen it recognizes is unknown. No clone much larger than this one lies a single base away; base qualities are absent. The source of the sample is a study of control samples from healthy donors and cancer patients (dated by TCRdb to 2019 to 2021). The protocol used for the library was the immunoSEQ multiplex PCR assay. Not all clones reach the TCRdb copy of this immuneACCESS table, which keeps in-frame sequences only. Checked studies attribute under half of the gap to unresolved V genes and leave the rest unexplained. The sample has roughly 130,000 clones on record, 91% of them singletons. Clones ranked in the top ten supply approximately 9% of the sample. The CDR3 numbers 15 residues from cysteine through phenylalanine. The kept DNA is CDR3 alone, 45 bases in frame from the first base. The germline V gene specifies MNHEY as CDR1 and SVGAGI as CDR2. Trimming removed 9 bases from V and 2 bases from J; the gene matches leave 10 bases unexplained.

Sequencing was carried out using blood. This TCR came from a man in his late teens or twenties in good health. The chain is assembled from TRBV6-5 and TRBJ2-3; 8 bases in the middle match TRBD2. The CDR3 here reads CASLTGRGDTDTQYF. The DNA sequence reads TGTGCCAGTCTCACGGGGCGGGGGGACACAGATACGCAGTATTTT.